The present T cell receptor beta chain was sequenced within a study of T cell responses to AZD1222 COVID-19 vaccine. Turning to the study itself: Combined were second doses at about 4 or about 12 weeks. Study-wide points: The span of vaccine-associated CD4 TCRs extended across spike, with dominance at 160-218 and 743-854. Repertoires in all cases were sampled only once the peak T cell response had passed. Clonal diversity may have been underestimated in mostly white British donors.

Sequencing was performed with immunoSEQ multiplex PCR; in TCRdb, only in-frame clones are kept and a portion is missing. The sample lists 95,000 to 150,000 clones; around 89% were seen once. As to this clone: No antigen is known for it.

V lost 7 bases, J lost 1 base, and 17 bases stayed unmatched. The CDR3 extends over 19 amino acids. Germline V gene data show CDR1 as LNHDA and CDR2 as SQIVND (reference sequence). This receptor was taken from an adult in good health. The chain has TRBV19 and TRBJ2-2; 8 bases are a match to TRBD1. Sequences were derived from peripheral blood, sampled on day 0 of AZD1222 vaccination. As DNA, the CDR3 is TGTGCCAGTACCCACTGGGACAGGTGGTGGACGGGGAACACCGGGGAGCTGTTTTTT. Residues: CASTHWDRWWTGNTGELFF.